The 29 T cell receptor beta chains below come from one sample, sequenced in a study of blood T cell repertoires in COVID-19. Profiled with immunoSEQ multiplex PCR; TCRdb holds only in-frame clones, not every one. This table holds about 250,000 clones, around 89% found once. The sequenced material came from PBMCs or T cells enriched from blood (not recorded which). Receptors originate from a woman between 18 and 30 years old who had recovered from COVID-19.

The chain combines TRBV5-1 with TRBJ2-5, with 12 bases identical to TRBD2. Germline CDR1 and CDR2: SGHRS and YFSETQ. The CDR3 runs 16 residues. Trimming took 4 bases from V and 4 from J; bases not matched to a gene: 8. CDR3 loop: CASSPPSGGGGETQYF. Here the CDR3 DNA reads TGCGCCAGCAGCCCCCCTAGCGGGGGGGGAGGAGAGACCCAGTACTTC.

This CDR3 is CASSTRTGLRYEQYF. In DNA, the CDR3 is TGTGCCAGCAGTACGCGGACAGGGTTAAGGTACGAGCAGTACTTC. The rearrangement links TRBV27 to TRBJ2-7; 8 bases are a match to TRBD1. Per germline, CDR1 MNHEY and CDR2 SMNVEV (reference sequence). The CDR3 length is 15 residues. V lost 5 bases to trimming and J lost 4 bases; unmatched junction nucleotides: 10.

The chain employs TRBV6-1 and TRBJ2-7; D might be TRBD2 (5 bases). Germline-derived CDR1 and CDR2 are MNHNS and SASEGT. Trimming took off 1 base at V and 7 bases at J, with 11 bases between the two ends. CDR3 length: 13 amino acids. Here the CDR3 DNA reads TGTGCCAGCAGTGAAGGGCTAGCTTGGGAGCAGTACTTC. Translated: CASSEGLAWEQYF.

CDR3 nucleotides: TGTGCCAGCAGTTTATTTTCGGGCAGGGAAGTTCGTCAGCCCCAGCATTTT. Protein product: CASSLFSGREVRQPQHF. The chain has TRBV27 and TRBJ1-5; D possibly corresponds to TRBD1 (5 bases). The CDR3 is 17 residues long. Germline CDR1 is MNHEY and CDR2 is SMNVEV (reference sequence). V shed 1 base and J shed 6 bases, with 19 bases lying between them.

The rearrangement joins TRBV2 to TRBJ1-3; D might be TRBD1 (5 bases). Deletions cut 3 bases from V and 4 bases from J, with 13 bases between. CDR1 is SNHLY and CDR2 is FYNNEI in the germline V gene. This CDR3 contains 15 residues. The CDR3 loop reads CASSDPQGLGNTIYF. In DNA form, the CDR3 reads TGTGCCAGCAGTGACCCTCAGGGACTGGGAAACACCATATATTTT.

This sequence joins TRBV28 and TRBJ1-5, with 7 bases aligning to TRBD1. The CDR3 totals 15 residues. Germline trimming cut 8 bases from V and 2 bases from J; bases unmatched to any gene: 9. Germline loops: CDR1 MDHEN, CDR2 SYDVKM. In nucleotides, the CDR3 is TGTGCCAGCGAGGAGGGGGCAGGTGGCAATCAGCCCCAGCATTTT. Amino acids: CASEEGAGGNQPQHF.

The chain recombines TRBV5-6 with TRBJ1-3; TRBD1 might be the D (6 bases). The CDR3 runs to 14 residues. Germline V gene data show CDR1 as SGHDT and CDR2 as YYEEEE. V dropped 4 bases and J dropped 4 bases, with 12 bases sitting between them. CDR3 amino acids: CASSLDSLGNTIYF. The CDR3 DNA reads TGTGCCAGCAGCCTGGACAGTCTAGGAAACACCATATATTTT.

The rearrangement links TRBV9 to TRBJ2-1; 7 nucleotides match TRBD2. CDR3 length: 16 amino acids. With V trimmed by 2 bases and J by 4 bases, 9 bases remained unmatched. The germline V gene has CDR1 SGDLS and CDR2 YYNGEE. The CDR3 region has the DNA TGTGCCAGCAGCGTCCGGGCGGGACTAAATTACAATGAGCAGTTCTTC. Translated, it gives CASSVRAGLNYNEQFF.

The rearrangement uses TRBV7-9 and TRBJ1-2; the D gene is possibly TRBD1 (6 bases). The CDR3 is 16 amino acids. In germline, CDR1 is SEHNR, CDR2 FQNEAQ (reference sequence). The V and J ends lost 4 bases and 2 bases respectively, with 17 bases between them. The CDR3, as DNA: TGTGCCAGCAGCTCCTCCCAGGGGACGGTCAACTATGGCTACACCTTC. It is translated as CASSSSQGTVNYGYTF.

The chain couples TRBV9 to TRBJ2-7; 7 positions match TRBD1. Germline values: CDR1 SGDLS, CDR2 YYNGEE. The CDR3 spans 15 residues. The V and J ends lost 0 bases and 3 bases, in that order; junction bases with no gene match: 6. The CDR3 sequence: CASSVGQGVGYEQYF. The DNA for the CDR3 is TGTGCCAGCAGCGTAGGACAGGGTGTCGGCTACGAGCAGTACTTC.

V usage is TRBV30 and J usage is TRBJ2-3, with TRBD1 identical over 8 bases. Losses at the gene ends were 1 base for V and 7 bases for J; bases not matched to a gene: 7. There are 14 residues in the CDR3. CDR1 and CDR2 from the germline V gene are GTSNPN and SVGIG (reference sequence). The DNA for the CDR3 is TGTGCCTGGAGTGCCATCAGGGGGCTCAATACGCAGTATTTT. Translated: CAWSAIRGLNTQYF.

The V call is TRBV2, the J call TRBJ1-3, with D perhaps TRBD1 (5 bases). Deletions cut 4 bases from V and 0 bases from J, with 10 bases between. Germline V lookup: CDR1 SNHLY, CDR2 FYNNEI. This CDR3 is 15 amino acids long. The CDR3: CASSGGSRSGNTIYF. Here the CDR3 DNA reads TGTGCCAGCAGTGGGGGCAGCCGCTCTGGAAACACCATATATTTT. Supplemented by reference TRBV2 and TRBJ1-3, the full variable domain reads EPEVTQTPSHQVTQMGQEVILRCVPISNHLYFYWYRQILGQKVEFLVSFYNNEISEKSEIFDDQFSVERPDGSNFTLKIRSTKLEDSAMYFCASSGGSRSGNTIYFGEGSWLTVV.

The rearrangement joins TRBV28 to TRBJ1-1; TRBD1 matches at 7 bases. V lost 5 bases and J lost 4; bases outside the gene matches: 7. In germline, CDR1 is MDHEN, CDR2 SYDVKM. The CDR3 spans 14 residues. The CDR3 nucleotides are TGTGCCAGCAGTAACTACCGACAGGGCACTGAAGCTTTCTTT. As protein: CASSNYRQGTEAFF.

The CDR3 protein is CASSLVPVATGNYNSPLHF. The DNA for the CDR3 is TGTGCCAGCAGCTTAGTCCCAGTTGCGACAGGGAACTATAATTCACCCCTCCACTTT. This chain uses TRBV7-9 with TRBJ1-6; TRBD1 aligns across 7 bases. This CDR3 comprises 19 residues. The junction had 12 bases not matched to a gene; V was cut back by 1 base and J by 3 bases. Looked up from germline, CDR1 is SEHNR and CDR2 is FQNEAQ (reference sequence).

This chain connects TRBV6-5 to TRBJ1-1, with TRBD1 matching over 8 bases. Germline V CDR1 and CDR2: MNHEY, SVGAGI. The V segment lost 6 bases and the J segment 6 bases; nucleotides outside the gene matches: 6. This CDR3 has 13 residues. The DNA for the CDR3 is TGTGCCAGCAGCCGGGACAGGAGGGCTGAAGCTTTCTTT. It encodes CASSRDRRAEAFF.

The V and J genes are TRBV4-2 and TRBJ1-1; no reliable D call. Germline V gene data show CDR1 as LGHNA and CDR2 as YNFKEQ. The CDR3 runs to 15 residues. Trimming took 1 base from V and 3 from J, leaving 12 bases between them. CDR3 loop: CASSQGEGRDTEAFF. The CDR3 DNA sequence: TGTGCCAGCAGCCAAGGTGAGGGTAGGGACACTGAAGCTTTCTTT.

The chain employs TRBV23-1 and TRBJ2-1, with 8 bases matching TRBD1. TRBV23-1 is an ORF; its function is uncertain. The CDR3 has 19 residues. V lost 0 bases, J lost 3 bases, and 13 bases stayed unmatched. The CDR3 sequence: CASSQSVRMRTGNYNEQFF. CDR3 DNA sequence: TGCGCCAGCAGTCAATCTGTGAGGATGAGGACAGGGAACTACAATGAGCAGTTCTTC.

The CDR3, as DNA: TGTGCCAGCAGCCCAGGGGCAGGGGTTTACTATGGCTACACCTTC. Translation gives CASSPGAGVYYGYTF. V is TRBV27 and J is TRBJ1-2, with D possibly being TRBD1 (6 bases). The V end was cut by 6 bases, the J end by 3 bases, with 17 bases between. The CDR3 sequence is 15 residues long. Germline loops: CDR1 MNHEY, CDR2 SMNVEV (reference sequence).

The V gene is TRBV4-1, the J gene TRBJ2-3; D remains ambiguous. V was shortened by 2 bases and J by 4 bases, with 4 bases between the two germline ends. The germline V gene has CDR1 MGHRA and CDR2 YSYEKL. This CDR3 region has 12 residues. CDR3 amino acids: CASSQRADTQYF. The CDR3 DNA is TGCGCCAGCAGCCAACGGGCAGATACGCAGTATTTT.

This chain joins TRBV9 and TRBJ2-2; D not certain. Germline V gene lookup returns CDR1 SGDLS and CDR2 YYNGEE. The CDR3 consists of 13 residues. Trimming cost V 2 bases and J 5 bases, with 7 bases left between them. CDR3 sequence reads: CASSVRGTGELFF. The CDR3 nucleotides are TGTGCCAGCAGCGTTAGAGGAACCGGGGAGCTGTTTTTT. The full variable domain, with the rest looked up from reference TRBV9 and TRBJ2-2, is DSGVTQTPKHLITATGQRVTLRCSPRSGDLSVYWYQQSLDQGLQFLIQYYNGEERAKGNILERFSAQQFPDLHSELNLSSLELGDSALYFCASSVRGTGELFFGEGSRLTVL.

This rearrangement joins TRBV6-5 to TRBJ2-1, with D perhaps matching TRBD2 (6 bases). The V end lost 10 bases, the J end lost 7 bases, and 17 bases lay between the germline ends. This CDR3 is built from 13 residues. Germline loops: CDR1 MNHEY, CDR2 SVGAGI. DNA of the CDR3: TGTGCCACCATCTCCGGGAGTTGGAATGAGCAGTTCTTC. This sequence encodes CATISGSWNEQFF.

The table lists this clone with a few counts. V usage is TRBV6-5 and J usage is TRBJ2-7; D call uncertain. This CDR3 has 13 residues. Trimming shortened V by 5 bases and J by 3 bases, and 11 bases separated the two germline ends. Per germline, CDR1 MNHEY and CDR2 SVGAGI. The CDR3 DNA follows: TGTGCCAGCAGTATCAATCTCGGCTACGAGCAGTACTTC. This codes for CASSINLGYEQYF.

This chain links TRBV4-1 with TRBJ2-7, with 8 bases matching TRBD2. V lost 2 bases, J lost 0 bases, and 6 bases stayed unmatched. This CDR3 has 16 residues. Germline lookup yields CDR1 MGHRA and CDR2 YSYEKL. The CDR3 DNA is TGCGCCAGCAGCCAAAATAGCGGGGAGAGCTCCTACGAGCAGTACTTC. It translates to CASSQNSGESSYEQYF.

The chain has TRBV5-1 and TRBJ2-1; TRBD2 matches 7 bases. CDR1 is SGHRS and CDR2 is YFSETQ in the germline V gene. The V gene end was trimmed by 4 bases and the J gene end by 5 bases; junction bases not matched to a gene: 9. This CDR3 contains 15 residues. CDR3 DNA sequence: TGCGCCAGCAGCCTCCAGACTAGCTTCGACAATGAGCAGTTCTTC. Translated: CASSLQTSFDNEQFF.

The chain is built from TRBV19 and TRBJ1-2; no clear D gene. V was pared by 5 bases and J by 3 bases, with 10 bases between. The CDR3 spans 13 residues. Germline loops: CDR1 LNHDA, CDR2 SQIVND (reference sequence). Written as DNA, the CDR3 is TGTGCCAGTAGTGAGGGAGTGGACTATGGCTACACCTTC. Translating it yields CASSEGVDYGYTF.

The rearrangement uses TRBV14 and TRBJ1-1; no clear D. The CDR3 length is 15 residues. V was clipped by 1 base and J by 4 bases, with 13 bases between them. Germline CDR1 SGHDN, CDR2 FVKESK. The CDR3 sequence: CASSQVLGRRTEAFF. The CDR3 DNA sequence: TGTGCCAGCAGCCAAGTGTTGGGGAGACGCACTGAAGCTTTCTTT.

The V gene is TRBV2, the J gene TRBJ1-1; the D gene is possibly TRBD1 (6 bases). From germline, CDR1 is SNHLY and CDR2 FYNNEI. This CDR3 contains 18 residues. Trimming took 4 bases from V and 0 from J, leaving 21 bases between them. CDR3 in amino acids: CASSGPKGETLLNTEAFF. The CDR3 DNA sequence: TGTGCCAGCAGTGGACCGAAGGGGGAGACGCTTTTGAACACTGAAGCTTTCTTT.

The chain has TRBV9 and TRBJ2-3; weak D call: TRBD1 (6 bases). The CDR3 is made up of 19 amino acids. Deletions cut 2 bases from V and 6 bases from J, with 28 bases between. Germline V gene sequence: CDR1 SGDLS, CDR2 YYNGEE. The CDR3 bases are TGTGCCAGCAGCGTGAGGGGGTCCCCGGCGGGCGGTGTCGGTGATACGCAGTATTTT. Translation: CASSVRGSPAGGVGDTQYF.

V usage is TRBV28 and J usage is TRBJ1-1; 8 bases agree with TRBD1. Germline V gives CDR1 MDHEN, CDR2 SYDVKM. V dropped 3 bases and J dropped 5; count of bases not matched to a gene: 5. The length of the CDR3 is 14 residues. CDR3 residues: CASSFDRGLTEAFF. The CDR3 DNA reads TGTGCCAGCAGTTTCGACAGGGGTTTAACTGAAGCTTTCTTT.